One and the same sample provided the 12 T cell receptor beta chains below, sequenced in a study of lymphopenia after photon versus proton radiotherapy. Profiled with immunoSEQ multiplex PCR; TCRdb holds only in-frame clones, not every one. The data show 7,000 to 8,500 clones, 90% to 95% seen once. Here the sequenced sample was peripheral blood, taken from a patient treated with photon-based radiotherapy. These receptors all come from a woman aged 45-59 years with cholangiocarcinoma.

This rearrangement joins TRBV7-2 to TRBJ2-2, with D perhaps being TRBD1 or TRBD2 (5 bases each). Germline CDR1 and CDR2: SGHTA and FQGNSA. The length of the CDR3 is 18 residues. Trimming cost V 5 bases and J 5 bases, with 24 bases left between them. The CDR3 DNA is TGTGCCAGCAGCCCTCCGAGGGGCTTATTCCGCCCGACCGGGGAGCTGTTTTTT. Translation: CASSPPRGLFRPTGELFF.

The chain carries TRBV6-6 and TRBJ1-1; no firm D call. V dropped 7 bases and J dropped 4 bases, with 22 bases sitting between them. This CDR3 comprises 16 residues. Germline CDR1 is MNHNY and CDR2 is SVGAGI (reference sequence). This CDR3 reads CASNYPGSRGGTEAFF. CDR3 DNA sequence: TGTGCCAGCAACTATCCGGGCTCACGAGGAGGCACTGAAGCTTTCTTT.

The CDR3 DNA reads as TGTGCCAGCAGCCCCTCTAGAGAGAGGGCAGATACGCAGTATTTT. Translated, it gives CASSPSRERADTQYF. The V and J genes are TRBV7-2 and TRBJ2-3; perhaps TRBD2 as D (5 bases). The CDR3 is 15 amino acids. In germline, CDR1 is SGHTA, CDR2 FQGNSA. Trimming removed 5 bases at V and 4 bases at J, with 16 bases between.

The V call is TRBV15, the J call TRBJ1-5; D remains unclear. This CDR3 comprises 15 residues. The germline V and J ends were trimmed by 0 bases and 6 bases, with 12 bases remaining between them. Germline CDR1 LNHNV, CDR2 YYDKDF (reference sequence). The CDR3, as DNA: TGTGCCACCAGCAGAGATCGTAGCCGTATTCAGCCCCAGCATTTT. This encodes CATSRDRSRIQPQHF.

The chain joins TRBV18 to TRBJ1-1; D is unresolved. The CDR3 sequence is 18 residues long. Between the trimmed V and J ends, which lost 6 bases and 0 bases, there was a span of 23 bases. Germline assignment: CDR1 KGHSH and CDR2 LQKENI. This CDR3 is CASSSLEGLRFMNTEAFF. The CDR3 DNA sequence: TGTGCCAGCTCGTCTCTAGAGGGCCTCAGATTCATGAACACTGAAGCTTTCTTT. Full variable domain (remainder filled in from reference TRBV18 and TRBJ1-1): NAGVMQNPRHLVRRRGQEARLRCSPMKGHSHVYWYRQLPEEGLKFMVYLQKENIIDESGMPKERFSAEFPKEGPSILRIQQVVRGDSAAYFCASSSLEGLRFMNTEAFFGQGTRLTVV.

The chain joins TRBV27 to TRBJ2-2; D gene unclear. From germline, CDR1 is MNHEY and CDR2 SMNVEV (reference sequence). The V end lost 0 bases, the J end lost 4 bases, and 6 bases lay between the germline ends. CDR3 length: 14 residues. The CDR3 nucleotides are TGTGCCAGCAGTTTATCGCCGGGCACCGGGGAGCTGTTTTTT. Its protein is CASSLSPGTGELFF.

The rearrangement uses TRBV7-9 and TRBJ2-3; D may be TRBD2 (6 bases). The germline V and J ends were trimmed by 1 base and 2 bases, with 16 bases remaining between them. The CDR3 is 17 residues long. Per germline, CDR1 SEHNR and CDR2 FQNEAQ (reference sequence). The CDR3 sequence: CASSLGSSGRDTDTQYF. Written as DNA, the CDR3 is TGTGCCAGCAGCTTAGGTTCCAGCGGGCGGGACACAGATACGCAGTATTTT.

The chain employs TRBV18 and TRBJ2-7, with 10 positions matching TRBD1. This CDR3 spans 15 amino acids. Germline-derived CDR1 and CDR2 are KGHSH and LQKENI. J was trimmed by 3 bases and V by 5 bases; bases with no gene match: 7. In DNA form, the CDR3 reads TGTGCCAGCTCAGCCGGGACAGGGGCTTTCTACGAGCAGTACTTC. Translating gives CASSAGTGAFYEQYF.

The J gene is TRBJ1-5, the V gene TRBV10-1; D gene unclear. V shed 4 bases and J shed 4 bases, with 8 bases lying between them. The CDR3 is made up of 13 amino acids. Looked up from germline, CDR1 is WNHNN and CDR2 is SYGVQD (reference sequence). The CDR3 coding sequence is TGCGCCAGCAGTGCTGCCGGGAATCAGCCCCAGCATTTT. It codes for CASSAAGNQPQHF.

The CDR3 nucleotides read TGTGCCAGCTCACCTAGTTGGGGGAAGCCTAACAATGAGCAGTTCTTC. Protein product: CASSPSWGKPNNEQFF. The gene calls are TRBV18 and TRBJ2-1; TRBD1 or TRBD2 may be the D gene (5 bases each). Trimming took off 3 bases at V and 5 bases at J, with 17 bases between the two ends. The germline gives CDR1 KGHSH, CDR2 LQKENI. CDR3 length equals 16 residues. Complete variable domain (other parts from reference TRBV18 and TRBJ2-1): NAGVMQNPRHLVRRRGQEARLRCSPMKGHSHVYWYRQLPEEGLKFMVYLQKENIIDESGMPKERFSAEFPKEGPSILRIQQVVRGDSAAYFCASSPSWGKPNNEQFFGPGTRLTVL.

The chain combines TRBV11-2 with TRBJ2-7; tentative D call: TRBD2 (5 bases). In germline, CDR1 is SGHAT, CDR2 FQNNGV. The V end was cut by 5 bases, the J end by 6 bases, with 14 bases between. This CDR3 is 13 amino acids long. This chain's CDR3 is CASSPRGLAEQYF. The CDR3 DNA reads TGTGCCAGCAGCCCACGAGGGTTAGCCGAGCAGTACTTC.

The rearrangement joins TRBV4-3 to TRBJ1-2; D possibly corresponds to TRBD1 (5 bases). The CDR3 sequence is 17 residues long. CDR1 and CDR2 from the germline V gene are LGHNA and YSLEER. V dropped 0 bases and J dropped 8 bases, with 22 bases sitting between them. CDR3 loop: CASSQDGGWAGMVGYTF. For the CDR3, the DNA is TGCGCCAGCAGCCAAGATGGGGGTTGGGCGGGGATGGTCGGCTACACCTTC.